Shown below are 14 T cell receptor beta chains from a single sample sequenced in a study of TIL therapy for anti-PD-1-resistant metastatic lung cancer. This sample's time point: pre-treatment sample, taken before nivolumab and TIL therapy. This was the immunoSEQ v3 assay. Produced via immunoSEQ multiplex PCR; TCRdb's table is partial and in-frame only. Of about 43,000 clones in the sample, less than 80% were seen once. This material consisted of blood, taken at baseline. The receptors stem from a man between 70 and 80 years old with non-small cell lung cancer.

The CDR3 spells CASSEAGSAYNEQFF. Written as DNA, the CDR3 is TGTGCCAGCAGTGAAGCCGGGAGTGCCTACAATGAGCAGTTCTTC. The V and J genes are TRBV2 and TRBJ2-1; TRBD2 is a possible D gene (6 bases). This CDR3 contains 15 residues. CDR1 SNHLY and CDR2 FYNNEI come from the germline V gene. Trimming removed 0 bases at V and 2 bases at J, with 8 bases between.

The chain carries TRBV5-5 and TRBJ2-5, with 8 bases fitting TRBD2. This CDR3 has 15 amino acids. The V segment lost 0 bases and the J segment 4 bases; nucleotides outside the gene matches: 5. The V gene's germline CDR1 is SGHKS and CDR2 YYEKEE (reference sequence). For the CDR3, the DNA is TGTGCCAGCAGCTTGGCCGGGAGGGCCTCAGAGACCCAGTACTTC. Amino acids: CASSLAGRASETQYF.

The rearrangement uses TRBV29-1 and TRBJ2-5; the D is unclear. CDR3 length equals 13 residues. Germline CDR1 and CDR2: SQVTM and ANQGSEA. V dropped 7 bases and J dropped 7 bases, with 19 bases sitting between them. Here the CDR3 reads CSGTVASSGTQYF. For the CDR3, the DNA is TGCAGCGGTACAGTGGCCTCAAGTGGGACCCAGTACTTC. Complete variable domain (other parts from reference TRBV29-1 and TRBJ2-5): SAVISQKPSRDICQRGTSLTIQCQVDSQVTMMFWYRQQPGQSLTLIATANQGSEATYESGFVIDKFPISRPNLTFSTLTVSNMSPEDSSIYLCSGTVASSGTQYFGPGTRLLVL.

This clone was picked up one time. The CDR3 protein is CASSLGERESNEQFF. In DNA form, the CDR3 reads TGTGCCAGCAGCTTAGGGGAGCGGGAGTCCAATGAGCAGTTCTTC. The chain combines TRBV11-2 with TRBJ2-1; 8 nucleotides agree with TRBD2. Per germline, CDR1 SGHAT and CDR2 FQNNGV. The CDR3 has 15 residues. J gave up 6 bases and V 1 base, and 5 bases lay outside the gene matches.

The V gene is TRBV6-5, the J gene TRBJ2-7, with a tentative D call TRBD2 (5 bases). This CDR3 is 15 amino acids long. CDR1 and CDR2 (germline): MNHEY, SVGAGI. V lost 0 bases and J lost 6, with 15 bases in between. The CDR3 DNA sequence: TGTGCCAGCAGTTACTCGAGGCGGCAGGCGGGCGAGCAGTACTTC. Translated: CASSYSRRQAGEQYF.

This chain connects TRBV28 to TRBJ1-5; the match to TRBD1 covers 8 bases. The CDR3 length is 14 residues. CDR1 is MDHEN, CDR2 SYDVKM, per germline. Trimming removed 10 bases from V and 7 bases from J; junction bases left unmatched: 12. The CDR3 loop reads CATKPGQGVQPQHF. CDR3 coding DNA: TGTGCCACTAAGCCAGGACAGGGCGTCCAGCCCCAGCATTTT.

The V gene is TRBV11-2, the J gene TRBJ1-1; the match to TRBD1 covers 8 bases. The V segment lost 5 bases and the J segment 4 bases; nucleotides outside the gene matches: 18. The V gene's germline CDR1 is SGHAT and CDR2 FQNNGV. This CDR3 is built from 18 residues. The CDR3, as DNA: TGTGCCAGCAGCACATCCGGGACAGGTAAAAGTAAGAGCACTGAAGCTTTCTTT. It specifies CASSTSGTGKSKSTEAFF.

This clone showed up just a few times. The chain combines TRBV5-1 with TRBJ2-7; unclear D gene. Trimming took 4 bases from V and 4 from J, leaving 15 bases between them. Looked up from germline, CDR1 is SGHRS and CDR2 is YFSETQ. The CDR3 runs to 14 residues. The CDR3 nucleotides read TGCGCCAGCAGCCCTCTGGCGGTGGGGTACGAGCAGTACTTC. This sequence encodes CASSPLAVGYEQYF.

The V call is TRBV7-2, the J call TRBJ1-5, with D possibly matching TRBD1 (6 bases). V was shortened by 6 bases and J by 7 bases, with 13 bases between the two germline ends. CDR1 and CDR2 (germline): SGHTA, FQGNSA. This CDR3 has 13 amino acids. Here the CDR3 DNA reads TGTGCCAGCAGTCACAGGGATTTACAGCCCCAGCATTTT. Translating it yields CASSHRDLQPQHF. Full variable domain (rest looked up from reference TRBV7-2 and TRBJ1-5): GAGVSQSPSNKVTEKGKDVELRCDPISGHTALYWYRQSLGQGLEFLIYFQGNSAPDKSGLPSDRFSAERTGGSVSTLTIQRTQQEDSAVYLCASSHRDLQPQHFGDGTRLSIL.

CDR3 residues: CASSGGQNTEAFF. The CDR3 DNA sequence: TGTGCCAGCAGCGGGGGACAGAACACTGAAGCTTTCTTT. The chain recombines TRBV7-3 with TRBJ1-1; D possibly corresponds to TRBD1 (6 bases). Germline V gene sequence: CDR1 SGHTA, CDR2 FQGTGA. The germline V and J ends were trimmed by 5 bases and 1 base, with 8 bases remaining between them. This CDR3 has 13 amino acids.

This chain connects TRBV25-1 to TRBJ2-7; TRBD2 might be the D (6 bases). With 3 bases removed from V and 5 bases from J, the gap between germline ends came to 11 bases. CDR1 and CDR2 (germline): MGHDK, SYGVNS. The CDR3 covers 13 residues. The CDR3 nucleotides read TGTGCCAGCAGTGATGGCGGGGCTCACGAGCAGTACTTC. It codes for CASSDGGAHEQYF.

The chain recombines TRBV4-1 with TRBJ2-5; D might be TRBD2 (6 bases). The J call may be in error: the DNA end matches TRBJ2-7 better. This CDR3 region has 14 residues. Germline V gene sequence: CDR1 MGHRA, CDR2 YSYEKL. CDR3 nucleotide sequence: TGCGCCAGCAGCCAAACGGGACTCATCTACGAGCAGTACTTC. Protein product: CASSQTGLIYEQYF.

The chain carries TRBV9 and TRBJ2-7; no clear D gene. CDR1 is SGDLS and CDR2 is YYNGEE in the germline V gene. V was cut by 0 bases and J by 3 bases, with 10 bases left in between. The CDR3 is 14 amino acids. The CDR3 region is CASSVGPEGYEQYF. The CDR3, as DNA: TGTGCCAGCAGCGTAGGTCCGGAAGGCTACGAGCAGTACTTC.

This sequence joins TRBV6-5 and TRBJ2-1; 7 bases map to TRBD2. J gave up 5 bases and V 6 bases, and 10 bases lay outside the gene matches. Per the germline V gene, CDR1 is MNHEY and CDR2 is SVGAGI. CDR3 length: 15 amino acids. The CDR3 sequence is CASRVLGRVNNEQFF. CDR3 nucleotide sequence: TGTGCCAGCAGGGTACTAGGGAGGGTTAACAATGAGCAGTTCTTC.